The 23 T cell receptor beta chains given below trace back to one sample, sequenced in a study of OX40 agonist ivuxolimab in advanced cancers. Assay used: immunoSEQ multiplex PCR; TCRdb lists only in-frame clones, some missing. The data hold fewer than 25,000 clones, with 80% to 90% observed a single time. The sequences come from CD4+ or CD8+ T cells sorted from blood, collected in a trial of the OX40 agonist ivuxolimab. These receptors were taken from an adult with an advanced solid tumor such as melanoma, head and neck, liver or kidney cancer.

The CDR3 here is CASSEGTNTEAFF. The CDR3, as DNA: TGTGCCAGCAGCGAGGGGACTAACACTGAAGCTTTCTTT. The chain joins TRBV9 to TRBJ1-1, with D possibly being TRBD1 (5 bases). The CDR3 totals 13 residues. V lost 3 bases, J lost 2 bases, and 8 bases lay in between. Germline lookup yields CDR1 SGDLS and CDR2 YYNGEE.

V gene TRBV7-9 combines with J gene TRBJ2-7; 8 bases map to TRBD2. The germline CDR1 and CDR2 sequences are SEHNR and FQNEAQ (reference sequence). CDR3 length: 14 amino acids. V lost 0 bases to trimming and J lost 7 bases; unmatched junction nucleotides: 5. CDR3: CASSLASGKPEQYF. The CDR3 DNA follows: TGTGCCAGCAGCTTAGCTAGCGGGAAACCTGAGCAGTACTTC.

This clone was detected only a few times. The chain is built from TRBV19 and TRBJ2-7, with 7 nucleotides matching TRBD2. The CDR3 has 14 amino acids. CDR1 LNHDA and CDR2 SQIVND come from the germline V gene (reference sequence). The ends lost 4 bases at V and 2 bases at J; junction bases unmatched: 5. The CDR3 loop reads CASSTQRDPYEQYF. In nucleotides, the CDR3 is TGTGCCAGTAGTACCCAGCGGGACCCCTACGAGCAGTACTTC.

The gene calls are TRBV20-1 and TRBJ2-7, with D perhaps TRBD1 or TRBD2 (5 bases each). This CDR3 comprises 11 residues. Germline CDR1 reads DFQATT; CDR2 reads SNEGSKA (reference sequence). V dropped 6 bases and J dropped 5 bases, with 11 bases sitting between them. The CDR3 bases are TGCAGTGCCACCGAGGGGAACGAGCAGTACTTC. This codes for CSATEGNEQYF.

The V gene is TRBV4-3, the J gene TRBJ1-4, with D possibly matching TRBD1 (5 bases). The germline gives CDR1 LGHNA, CDR2 YSLEER. The CDR3 totals 15 residues. With 2 bases removed from V and 6 bases from J, the gap between germline ends came to 13 bases. The CDR3 is CASSQTGTDDEKLFF. The CDR3 region has the DNA TGCGCCAGCAGCCAAACCGGGACCGATGATGAAAAACTGTTTTTT.

The chain joins TRBV4-1 to TRBJ2-2; D might be TRBD1 or TRBD2, each matching 7 bases. Trimming took off 4 bases at V and 3 bases at J, with 18 bases between the two ends. The CDR3 consists of 17 residues. The germline gives CDR1 MGHRA, CDR2 YSYEKL. The CDR3 DNA reads as TGCGCCAGCAGCCCAGGGGGGGGTAGCGGATACACCGGGGAGCTGTTTTTT. Its translation: CASSPGGGSGYTGELFF.

The chain combines TRBV19 with TRBJ2-7; a possible D gene is TRBD1 (6 bases). Looked up from germline, CDR1 is LNHDA and CDR2 is SQIVND (reference sequence). This CDR3 comprises 14 residues. V gave up 4 bases and J gave up 4 bases, with 14 bases separating them. CDR3 protein: CASSTDSYNYEQYF. CDR3 DNA sequence: TGTGCCAGTAGTACGGACAGCTATAATTACGAGCAGTACTTC.

In regard to this clone: A junction end diverges from the germline sequence, so it may reflect a read error. This rearrangement joins TRBV9 to TRBJ1-1; D is unclear. Germline V gene data show CDR1 as SGDLS and CDR2 as YYNGEE. The CDR3 consists of 16 residues. CDR3 loop: CASSARTGAGNSEAFF. CDR3 nucleotide sequence: TGTGCCAGCAGCGCCCGCACGGGCGCGGGGAACTCTGAAGCTTTCTTT.

The rearrangement joins TRBV28 to TRBJ2-2; D might be TRBD2 (6 bases). V was shortened by 5 bases and J by 1 base, with 8 bases between the two germline ends. CDR1 and CDR2 (germline): MDHEN, SYDVKM. This CDR3 region has 14 residues. Written as DNA, the CDR3 is TGTGCCAGCAGTCTTAGCGGGAACACCGGGGAGCTGTTTTTT. Protein: CASSLSGNTGELFF.

By proportion, this clone is medium-sized. The chain has TRBV7-9 and TRBJ1-4; tentatively, D is TRBD1 (6 bases). This CDR3 is 15 amino acids long. Germline CDR1 reads SEHNR; CDR2 reads FQNEAQ (reference sequence). Deletions cut 5 bases from V and 1 base from J, with 11 bases between. CDR3 sequence: CASSPEGGTNEKLFF. The CDR3 nucleotides read TGTGCCAGCAGCCCCGAAGGGGGAACTAATGAAAAACTGTTTTTT.

This clone has only one observation. The rearrangement links TRBV27 to TRBJ2-1, with TRBD1 matching over 12 bases. CDR3 length: 16 residues. CDR1 is MNHEY and CDR2 is SMNVEV in the germline V gene (reference sequence). Trimming at V came to 3 bases and at J to 8 bases, leaving 8 bases not matched to a gene. CDR3 in amino acids: CASSFAGTGGIYEQFF. The DNA for the CDR3 is TGTGCCAGCAGTTTTGCCGGGACAGGGGGCATCTATGAGCAGTTCTTC.

The chain is built from TRBV10-3 and TRBJ2-4; 9 nucleotides line up with TRBD1. The CDR3 is made up of 16 amino acids. V shed 4 bases and J 4 bases; nucleotides not matched to a gene: 8. CDR1 and CDR2 from the germline V gene are ENHRY and SYGVKD. The CDR3 here is CAISASSGTGKNIQYF. CDR3 nucleotides: TGTGCCATCAGTGCATCTTCCGGGACAGGGAAAAACATTCAGTACTTC.

This clone was seen a handful of times. This sequence joins TRBV9 and TRBJ1-1, with 9 bases that match TRBD1. Germline lookup yields CDR1 SGDLS and CDR2 YYNGEE. This CDR3 has 16 residues. Trimming at V came to 3 bases and at J to 3 bases, leaving 9 bases not matched to a gene. For the CDR3, the DNA is TGTGCCAGCAGCGATAACCCGGGACAGGGTGACACTGAAGCTTTCTTT. Its translation: CASSDNPGQGDTEAFF.

The chain employs TRBV28 and TRBJ2-5; 8 bases are a match to TRBD2. V was pared by 5 bases and J by 2 bases, with 7 bases of the junction left unmatched. The CDR3 runs 15 residues. Germline V CDR1 and CDR2: MDHEN, SYDVKM. The DNA of the CDR3 is TGTGCCAGCAGTCCCCCTGTAGCGGGACAAGAGACCCAGTACTTC. It specifies CASSPPVAGQETQYF.

There are a few counts of this clone. This chain connects TRBV9 to TRBJ2-5; 7 positions agree with TRBD2. The germline CDR1 and CDR2 sequences are SGDLS and YYNGEE. V shed 3 bases and J 4 bases; nucleotides not matched to a gene: 9. The CDR3 extends over 15 amino acids. The CDR3 spells CASSGTGGWAETQYF. In DNA, the CDR3 is TGTGCCAGCAGCGGAACGGGAGGATGGGCAGAGACCCAGTACTTC.

The rearrangement uses TRBV9 and TRBJ2-1, with D maybe TRBD2 (5 bases). The CDR3 spans 11 residues. Germline V gene data show CDR1 as SGDLS and CDR2 as YYNGEE. The ends were cut back, 1 base at V and 15 bases at J, with 11 bases in the middle. CDR3 bases: TGTGCCAGCAGCGTAAAGGACTCTCTGTTCTTC. Protein product: CASSVKDSLFF. Looking up the rest from reference TRBV9 and TRBJ2-1 gives the full variable domain: DSGVTQTPKHLITATGQRVTLRCSPRSGDLSVYWYQQSLDQGLQFLIQYYNGEERAKGNILERFSAQQFPDLHSELNLSSLELGDSALYFCASSVKDSLFFGPGTRLTVL.

The rearrangement uses TRBV28 and TRBJ2-5; D is tentatively TRBD1 or TRBD2 (5 bases each). Germline CDR1 MDHEN, CDR2 SYDVKM. The CDR3 runs 13 residues. V was trimmed by 5 bases and J by 9 bases, leaving 16 bases between them. Here the CDR3 reads CASSLIERGAQYF. Written as DNA, the CDR3 is TGTGCCAGCAGTCTCATAGAGAGAGGGGCCCAGTACTTC.

This clone was detected a few times. The CDR3 bases are TGTGCCAGCAGCTTAGAGTCAGCGGGGGGCGATGAGCAGTTCTTC. Protein product: CASSLESAGGDEQFF. This sequence joins TRBV7-6 and TRBJ2-1; 9 bases match TRBD2. CDR1 SGHVS and CDR2 FNYEAQ come from the germline V gene. J was trimmed by 8 bases and V by 1 base; bases with no gene match: 6. This CDR3 contains 15 residues.

The chain joins TRBV27 to TRBJ2-1; no reliable D call. Germline CDR1 is MNHEY and CDR2 is SMNVEV (reference sequence). V dropped 5 bases and J dropped 6 bases, with 14 bases sitting between them. The CDR3 sequence is 14 residues long. In DNA form, the CDR3 reads TGTGCCAGCAGTCTAGGATTTGACGCCAATGAGCAGTTCTTC. The encoded protein is CASSLGFDANEQFF.

The rearrangement links TRBV25-1 to TRBJ2-5; 7 bases match TRBD1. J lost 5 bases, V lost 2 bases, and 5 bases had no gene match. There are 14 residues in the CDR3. Germline lookup yields CDR1 MGHDK and CDR2 SYGVNS. The CDR3 here is CASSEIGGPETQYF. CDR3 nucleotide sequence: TGTGCCAGCAGTGAAATAGGGGGCCCTGAGACCCAGTACTTC. The whole variable domain, filled in from reference TRBV25-1 and TRBJ2-5, reads EADIYQTPRYLVIGTGKKITLECSQTMGHDKMYWYQQDPGMELHLIHYSYGVNSTEKGDLSSESTVSRIRTEHFPLTLESARPSHTSQYLCASSEIGGPETQYFGPGTRLLVL.

The chain is built from TRBV7-2 and TRBJ2-7; TRBD2 might be the D (6 bases). Germline lookup yields CDR1 SGHTA and CDR2 FQGNSA. V was pared by 5 bases and J by 5 bases, with 22 bases between. The CDR3 is 16 residues long. Here the CDR3 reads CASSADWSGVGHEQYF. Here the CDR3 DNA reads TGTGCCAGCAGCGCGGACTGGTCGGGAGTTGGCCACGAGCAGTACTTC.

This clone was found a few times. The chain has TRBV7-9 and TRBJ2-5; 11 positions agree with TRBD1. The V segment lost 5 bases and the J segment 5 bases; nucleotides outside the gene matches: 7. Germline values: CDR1 SEHNR, CDR2 FQNEAQ (reference sequence). The CDR3 has 15 amino acids. For the CDR3, the DNA is TGTGCCAGCAGCCAGGGACAGGGGGTGGACGAGACCCAGTACTTC. Translating it yields CASSQGQGVDETQYF.

In its sample, this clone was seen once. CDR3 nucleotides: TGTGCCAGCAGCACTCGGGTGGAGGGGGAGACCCAGTACTTC. Residues: CASSTRVEGETQYF. The chain combines TRBV7-9 with TRBJ2-5, with D maybe TRBD2 (6 bases). The CDR3 runs to 14 residues. V was trimmed by 5 bases and J by 5 bases, leaving 15 bases between them. The germline V gene has CDR1 SEHNR and CDR2 FQNEAQ (reference sequence).